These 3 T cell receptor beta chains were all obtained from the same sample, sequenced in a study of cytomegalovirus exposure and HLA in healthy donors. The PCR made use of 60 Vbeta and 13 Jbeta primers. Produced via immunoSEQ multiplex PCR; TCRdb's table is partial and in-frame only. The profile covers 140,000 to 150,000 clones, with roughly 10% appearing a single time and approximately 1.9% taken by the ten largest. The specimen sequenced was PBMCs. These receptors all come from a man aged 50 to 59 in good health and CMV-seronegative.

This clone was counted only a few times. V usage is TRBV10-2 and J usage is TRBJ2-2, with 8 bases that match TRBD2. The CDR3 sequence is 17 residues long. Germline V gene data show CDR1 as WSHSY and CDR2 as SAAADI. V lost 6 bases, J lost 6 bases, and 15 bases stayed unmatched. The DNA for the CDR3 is TGCGCCAGCAGCCCCGGGACTAGTTGGATCGCGTCCGGGGAGCTGTTTTTT. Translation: CASSPGTSWIASGELFF.

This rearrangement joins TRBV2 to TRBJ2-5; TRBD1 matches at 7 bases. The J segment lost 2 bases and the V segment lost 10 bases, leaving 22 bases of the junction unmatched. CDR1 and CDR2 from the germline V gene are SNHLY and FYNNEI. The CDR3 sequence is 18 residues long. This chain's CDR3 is CATQGVNDLTQGQETQYF. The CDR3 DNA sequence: TGTGCCACTCAGGGGGTAAACGACCTAACCCAGGGGCAAGAGACCCAGTACTTC. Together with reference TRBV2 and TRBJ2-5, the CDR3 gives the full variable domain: EPEVTQTPSHQVTQMGQEVILRCVPISNHLYFYWYRQILGQKVEFLVSFYNNEISEKSEIFDDQFSVERPDGSNFTLKIRSTKLEDSAMYFCATQGVNDLTQGQETQYFGPGTRLLVL.

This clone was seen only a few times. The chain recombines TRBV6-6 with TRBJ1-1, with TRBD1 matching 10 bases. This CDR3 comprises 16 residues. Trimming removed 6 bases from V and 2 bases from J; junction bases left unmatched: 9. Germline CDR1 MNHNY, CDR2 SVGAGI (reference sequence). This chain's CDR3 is CASSPGQGIVNTEAFF. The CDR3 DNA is TGTGCCAGCAGCCCGGGACAGGGGATCGTTAACACTGAAGCTTTCTTT.